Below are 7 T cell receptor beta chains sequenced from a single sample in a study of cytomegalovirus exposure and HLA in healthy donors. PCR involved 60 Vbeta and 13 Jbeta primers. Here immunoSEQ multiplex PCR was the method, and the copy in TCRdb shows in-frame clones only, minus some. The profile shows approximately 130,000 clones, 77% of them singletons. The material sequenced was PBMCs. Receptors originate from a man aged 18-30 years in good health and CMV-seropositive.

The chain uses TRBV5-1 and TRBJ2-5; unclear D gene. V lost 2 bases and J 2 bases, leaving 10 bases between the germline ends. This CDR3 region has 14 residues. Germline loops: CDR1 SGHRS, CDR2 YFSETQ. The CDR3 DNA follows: TGCGCCAGCAGCTTCCGGAGCTTACAAGAGACCCAGTACTTC. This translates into CASSFRSLQETQYF.

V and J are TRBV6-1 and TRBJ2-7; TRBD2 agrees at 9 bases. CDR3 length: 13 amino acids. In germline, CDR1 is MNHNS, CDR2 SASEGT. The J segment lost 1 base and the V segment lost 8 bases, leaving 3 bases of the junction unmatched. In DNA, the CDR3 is TGTGCCAGCGGAGCGGGAGGATCCTACGAGCAGTACTTC. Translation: CASGAGGSYEQYF.

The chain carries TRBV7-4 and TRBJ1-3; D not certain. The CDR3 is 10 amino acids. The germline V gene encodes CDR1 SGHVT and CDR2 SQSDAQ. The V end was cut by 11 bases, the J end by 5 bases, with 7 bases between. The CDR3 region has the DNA TGTGCCCCGAGAAGAAACACCATATATTTT. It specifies CAPRRNTIYF.

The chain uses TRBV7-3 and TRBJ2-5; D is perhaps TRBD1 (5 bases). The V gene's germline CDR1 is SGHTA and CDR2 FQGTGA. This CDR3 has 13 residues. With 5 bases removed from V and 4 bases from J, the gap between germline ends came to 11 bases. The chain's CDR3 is CASSPQGLETQYF. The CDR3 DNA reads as TGTGCCAGCAGCCCCCAGGGATTAGAGACCCAGTACTTC.

The CDR3: CAWSVRGMNTEAFF. CDR3 in DNA: TGTGCCTGGAGTGTCCGGGGAATGAACACTGAAGCTTTCTTT. The chain uses TRBV30 and TRBJ1-1; D gene ambiguous. Germline CDR1 GTSNPN, CDR2 SVGIG (reference sequence). V gave up 0 bases and J gave up 0 bases, with 8 bases separating them. The CDR3 length is 14 residues. Complete variable domain (other parts from reference TRBV30 and TRBJ1-1): SQTIHQWPATLVQPVGSPLSLECTVEGTSNPNLYWYRQAAGRGLQLLFYSVGIGQISSEVPQNLSASRPQDRQFILSSKKLLLSDSGFYLCAWSVRGMNTEAFFGQGTRLTVV.

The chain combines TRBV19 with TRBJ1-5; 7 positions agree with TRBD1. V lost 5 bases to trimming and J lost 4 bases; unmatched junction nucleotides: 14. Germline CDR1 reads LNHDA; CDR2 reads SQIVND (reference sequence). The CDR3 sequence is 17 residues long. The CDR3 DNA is TGTGCCAGTAGTGACGAAGAATTGCGGGACAGTAATCAGCCCCAGCATTTT. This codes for CASSDEELRDSNQPQHF.

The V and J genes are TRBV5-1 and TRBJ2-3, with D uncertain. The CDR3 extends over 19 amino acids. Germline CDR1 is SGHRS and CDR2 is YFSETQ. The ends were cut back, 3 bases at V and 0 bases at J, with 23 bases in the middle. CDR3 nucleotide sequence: TGCGCCAGCAGCTCCCTCAAGATGGAGTCTATATCTAGCACAGATACGCAGTATTTT. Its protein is CASSSLKMESISSTDTQYF.